The following is a T cell receptor beta chain sequence with its context. Methods used by the authors: Reference gene primer amplification in the assay estimated nucleated cell counts. TCRdb's table, derived via immunoSEQ multiplex PCR, lists solely in-frame clones and lacks some. The V and J calls and clone size were taken over from that table, and D and trimming were inferred from the DNA. This table holds some 110,000 clones, 75% to 85% found once. Losses at the gene ends were 3 bases for V and 4 bases for J; bases not matched to a gene: 2. Germline-derived CDR1 and CDR2 are LNHDA and SQIVND (reference sequence). This CDR3 is built from 13 residues. The record originates from a study of blood T cell repertoires in COVID-19.

This rearrangement joins TRBV19 to TRBJ1-2, with TRBD1 matching over 7 bases. The sequenced sample consisted of peripheral blood. The clonotype was recovered from a man older than 75 with COVID-19, enrolled during active disease. CDR3 residues: CASSITGAYGYTF. The CDR3 DNA is TGTGCCAGTAGTATTACAGGGGCCTATGGCTACACCTTC.